This TCR beta chain comes out of a study of regulatory T cells in long-lasting Graves disease. Construction of TCR beta libraries relied on iRepertoire HTBI primers and on Arm-PCR targeting CDR3 regions. Each CDR3 protein is one row after TCRdb ran MiXCR on the multiplex PCR reads. The sample lists around 450,000 distinct CDR3 sequences, 15% occurring once. Study results and caveats: Newly diagnosed Graves' patients had higher TCR diversity than persistent ones.

Trimming removed 6 bases at V and 7 bases at J, with 13 bases between. The germline V gene encodes CDR1 MNHEY and CDR2 SMNVEV (reference sequence). CDR3 size: 14 residues. Time point in this sample: newly diagnosed GD, antithyroid drugs for less than 3 months. Following extraction of RNA from PBMCs, that RNA was used to make the TCR library. As concerns this clonotype: Its antigen remains unknown.

This sample also appeared in a second study, on T cells in Graves' hyperthyroidism and ophthalmopathy. That report adds: Graves' hyperthyroidism showing no ophthalmopathy progression within 18 months was considered stable. The hyperthyroidism patients had all been newly diagnosed, and their disease duration was under 2 months. Their ages ranged from 18 to 65 years. TCR CDR3 underwent first-round RT-PCR with the HTBI primer set.

This sequence was found in a woman aged 25 to 39 with Graves disease. The rearrangement links TRBV27 to TRBJ1-6; TRBD1 might be the D (6 bases). The source material was peripheral blood mononuclear cells (PBMCs), sampled at new diagnosis, from a patient treated with antithyroid drugs. The CDR3 bases are TGTGCCAGCAGCCCTACACAGGGAAATTCACCCCTCCACTTT. Protein product: CASSPTQGNSPLHF.